Described below is a single TCR beta chain sequence and its context. Antigen specificity is unknown. There are 14 residues in the CDR3. Between the trimmed V and J ends, which lost 8 bases and 4 bases, there was a span of 12 bases. Germline lookup yields CDR1 SEHNR and CDR2 FQNEAQ (reference sequence). Reverse transcription of extracted RNA yielded cDNA, which provided the sequencing template. Sequencing was performed with immunoSEQ multiplex PCR; in TCRdb, only in-frame clones are kept and a portion is missing. The sample lists about 180,000 clones; approximately 53% were seen once. Treatment of the sample: oral pan-JAK inhibitor, 5-10 mg twice daily. This record comes from a study of CD8+ T cells in alopecia areata. Study-wide context: Oral tofacitinib (5 to 10 mg twice daily) was administered to treated patients.

Study outcomes and limitations: Since there was just one nonresponder, nobody can yet say how baseline CD8+ expansion ties to response.

The receptor was derived from a human donor with alopecia areata. The sample in question was CD8+ T cells sorted from blood, obtained at week 24, from a patient treated with tofacitinib. V is TRBV7-9 and J is TRBJ2-6; D may be TRBD1 (6 bases). The CDR3 reads CASSTGNGANVLTF. The CDR3 coding sequence is TGTGCCAGCTCCACAGGGAACGGGGCCAACGTCCTGACTTTC.